This T cell receptor (beta chain) emerged from a study of blood T cell repertoires in COVID-19. For the study at large: Acute and convalescent COVID-19 samples came from the United States, Italy and Spain. T cells, B-cell-depleted T cells, or PBMCs supplied cDNA or gDNA.

Seattle enrolled patients during active infection and tracked them longitudinally. V dropped 4 bases and J dropped 4; count of bases not matched to a gene: 8. This CDR3 has 15 amino acids. The germline gives CDR1 SGHNT, CDR2 YYREEE (reference sequence). In the authors' methods: Nucleated cell counts were estimated from reference gene primer amplification. Clones were sequenced by immunoSEQ multiplex PCR, and TCRdb holds only the in-frame ones, with some missing. V, J and clone size are taken as reported in that table, and D and trimming were inferred from the DNA itself. The repertoire includes hundreds of thousands of clones, around 92% of them detected once, and approximately 1.8% sits in the top ten.

The genes are TRBV5-4 and TRBJ1-2, with TRBD1 matching 9 bases. The sequence derives from a woman younger than 45 with COVID-19, enrolled during active disease. Sequencing used peripheral blood. The CDR3 is CASSPTGGDGYGYTF. The CDR3 DNA follows: TGTGCCAGCAGCCCTACAGGGGGCGATGGCTATGGCTACACCTTC.